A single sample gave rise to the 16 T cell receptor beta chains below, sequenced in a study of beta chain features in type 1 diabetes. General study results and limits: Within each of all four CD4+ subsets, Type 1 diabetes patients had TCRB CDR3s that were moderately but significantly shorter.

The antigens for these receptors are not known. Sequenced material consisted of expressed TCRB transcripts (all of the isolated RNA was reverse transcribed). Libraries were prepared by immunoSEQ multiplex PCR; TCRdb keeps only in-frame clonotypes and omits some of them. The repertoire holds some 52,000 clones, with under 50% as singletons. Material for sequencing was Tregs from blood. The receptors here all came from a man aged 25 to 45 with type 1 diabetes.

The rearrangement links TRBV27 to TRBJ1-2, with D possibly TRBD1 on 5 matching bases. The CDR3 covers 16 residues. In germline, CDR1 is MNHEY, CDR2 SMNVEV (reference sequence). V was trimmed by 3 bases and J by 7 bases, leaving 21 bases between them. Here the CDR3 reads CASSFYRSPVGLGYTF. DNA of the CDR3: TGTGCCAGCAGTTTCTACAGGTCTCCGGTGGGGCTTGGCTACACCTTC.

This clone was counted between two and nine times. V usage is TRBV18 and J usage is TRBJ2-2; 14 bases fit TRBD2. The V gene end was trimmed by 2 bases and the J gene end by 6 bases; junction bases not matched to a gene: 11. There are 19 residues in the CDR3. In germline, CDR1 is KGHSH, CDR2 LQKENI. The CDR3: CASSPVRTSGRTIPGELFF. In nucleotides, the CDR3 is TGTGCCAGCTCACCAGTCCGGACTAGCGGGAGGACTATTCCCGGGGAGCTGTTTTTT.

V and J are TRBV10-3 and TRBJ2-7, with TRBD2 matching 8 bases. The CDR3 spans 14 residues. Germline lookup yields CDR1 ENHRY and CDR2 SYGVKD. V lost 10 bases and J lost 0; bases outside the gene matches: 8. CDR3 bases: TGTGCCACGGGGGGGAGTAGCGGCTCCTACGAGCAGTACTTC. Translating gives CATGGSSGSYEQYF.

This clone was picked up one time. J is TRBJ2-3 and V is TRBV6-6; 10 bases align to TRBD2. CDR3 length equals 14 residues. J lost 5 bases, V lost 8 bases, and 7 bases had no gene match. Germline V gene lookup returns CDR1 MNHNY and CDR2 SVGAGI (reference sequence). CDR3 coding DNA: TGTGCCAGCCGGATAGCGGGAGGAATAGATACGCAGTATTTT. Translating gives CASRIAGGIDTQYF.

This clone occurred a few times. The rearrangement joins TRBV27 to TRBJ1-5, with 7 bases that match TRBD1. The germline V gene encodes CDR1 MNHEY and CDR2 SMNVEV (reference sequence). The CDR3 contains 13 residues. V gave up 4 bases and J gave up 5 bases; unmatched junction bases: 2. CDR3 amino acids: CASSSTGDQPQHF. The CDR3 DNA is TGTGCCAGCAGTTCAACAGGGGATCAGCCCCAGCATTTT.

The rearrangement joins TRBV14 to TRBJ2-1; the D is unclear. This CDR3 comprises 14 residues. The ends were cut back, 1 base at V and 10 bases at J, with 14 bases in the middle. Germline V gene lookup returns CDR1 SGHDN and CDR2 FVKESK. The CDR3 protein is CASSQGDFVSEQFF. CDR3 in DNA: TGTGCCAGCAGCCAAGGAGACTTCGTTTCCGAGCAGTTCTTC.

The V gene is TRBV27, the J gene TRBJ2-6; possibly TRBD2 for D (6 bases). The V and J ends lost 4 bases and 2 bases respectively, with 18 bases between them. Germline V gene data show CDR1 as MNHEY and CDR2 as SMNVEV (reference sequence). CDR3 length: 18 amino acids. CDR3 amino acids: CASSSVFSGETGANVLTF. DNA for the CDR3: TGTGCCAGCAGTTCCGTCTTTAGCGGAGAGACTGGGGCCAACGTCCTGACTTTC.

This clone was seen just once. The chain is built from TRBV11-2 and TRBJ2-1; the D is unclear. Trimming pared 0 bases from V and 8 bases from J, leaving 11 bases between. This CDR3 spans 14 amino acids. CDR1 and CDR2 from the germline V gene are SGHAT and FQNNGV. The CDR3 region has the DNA TGTGCCAGCAGCTTAGATCAAAGTGGGCATGAGCAGTTCTTC. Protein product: CASSLDQSGHEQFF.

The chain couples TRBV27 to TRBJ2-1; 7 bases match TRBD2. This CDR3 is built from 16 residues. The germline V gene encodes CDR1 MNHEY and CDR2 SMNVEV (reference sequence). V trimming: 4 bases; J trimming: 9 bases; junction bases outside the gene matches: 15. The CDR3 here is CASSSFGAGVSGEQFF. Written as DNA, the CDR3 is TGTGCCAGCAGTTCGTTCGGGGCGGGAGTAAGTGGTGAGCAGTTCTTC.

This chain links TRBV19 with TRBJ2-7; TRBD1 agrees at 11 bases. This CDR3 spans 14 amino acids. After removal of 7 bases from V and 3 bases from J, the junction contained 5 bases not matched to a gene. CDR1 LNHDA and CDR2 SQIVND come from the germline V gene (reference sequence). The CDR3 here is CASKEGTGGYEQYF. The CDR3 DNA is TGTGCCAGTAAAGAGGGGACAGGGGGCTACGAGCAGTACTTC.

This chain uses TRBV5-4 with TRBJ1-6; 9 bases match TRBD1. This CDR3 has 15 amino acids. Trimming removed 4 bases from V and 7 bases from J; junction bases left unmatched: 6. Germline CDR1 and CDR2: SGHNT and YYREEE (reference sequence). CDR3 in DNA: TGTGCCAGCAGCACCTGGACAGGGGCCAATTCACCCCTCCACTTT. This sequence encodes CASSTWTGANSPLHF. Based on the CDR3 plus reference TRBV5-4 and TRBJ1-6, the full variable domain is ETGVTQSPTHLIKTRGQQVTLRCSSQSGHNTVSWYQQALGQGPQFIFQYYREEENGRGNFPPRFSGLQFPNYSSELNVNALELDDSALYLCASSTWTGANSPLHFGNGTRLTVT.

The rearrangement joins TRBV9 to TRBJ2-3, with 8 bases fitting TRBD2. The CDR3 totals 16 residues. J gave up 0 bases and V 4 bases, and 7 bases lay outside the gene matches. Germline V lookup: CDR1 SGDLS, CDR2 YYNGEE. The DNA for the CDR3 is TGTGCCAGCAGCCCTCAATCTAGCGGGAGCACAGATACGCAGTATTTT. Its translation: CASSPQSSGSTDTQYF.

The CDR3 loop reads CASSQEREPYREQFF. The CDR3 bases are TGCGCCAGCAGCCAAGAACGGGAGCCCTATCGTGAGCAGTTCTTC. This chain uses TRBV4-3 with TRBJ2-1; weak D call: TRBD2 (6 bases). The germline V gene has CDR1 LGHNA and CDR2 YSLEER. This CDR3 region has 15 residues. V dropped 0 bases and J dropped 9 bases, with 15 bases sitting between them.

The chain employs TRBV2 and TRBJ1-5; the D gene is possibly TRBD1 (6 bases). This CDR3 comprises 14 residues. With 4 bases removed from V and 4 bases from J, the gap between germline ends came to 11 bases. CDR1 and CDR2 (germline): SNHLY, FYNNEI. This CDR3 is CASSADRKNQPQHF. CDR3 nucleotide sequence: TGTGCCAGCAGTGCTGACAGGAAGAATCAGCCCCAGCATTTT.

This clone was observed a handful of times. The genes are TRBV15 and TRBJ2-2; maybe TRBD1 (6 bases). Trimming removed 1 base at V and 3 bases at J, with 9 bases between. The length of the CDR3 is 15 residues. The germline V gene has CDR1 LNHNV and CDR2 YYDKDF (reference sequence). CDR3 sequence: CATSRANRDTGELFF. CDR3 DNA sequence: TGTGCCACCAGCAGAGCTAACAGGGACACCGGGGAGCTGTTTTTT. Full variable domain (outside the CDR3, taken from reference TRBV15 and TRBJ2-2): DAMVIQNPRYQVTQFGKPVTLSCSQTLNHNVMYWYQQKSSQAPKLLFHYYDKDFNNEADTPDNFQSRRPNTSFCFLDIRSPGLGDTAMYLCATSRANRDTGELFFGEGSRLTVL.

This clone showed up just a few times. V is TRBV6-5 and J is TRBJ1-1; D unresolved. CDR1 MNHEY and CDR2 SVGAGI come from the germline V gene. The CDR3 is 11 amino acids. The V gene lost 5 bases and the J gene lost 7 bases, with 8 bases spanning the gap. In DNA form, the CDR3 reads TGTGCCAGCAGTGCGTTATTTGAAGCTTTCTTT. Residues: CASSALFEAFF.